This T cell receptor beta chain was identified during a study of T cells after yellow fever vaccination. Findings and caveats of the study: A faster peak, day 5 versus 15, was reached by the weaker secondary response. FACS-sorted repertoires could contain abundant clonotypes contaminating from the bulk population. Although most clonotypes did not, a small share appeared in both CD4 and CD8 compartments.

A note on this clonotype: Its target is not known.

Germline V gene sequence: CDR1 DFQATT, CDR2 SNEGSKA (reference sequence). CDR3 size: 16 residues. Trimming took 6 bases from V and 3 from J; bases not matched to a gene: 13. TCRdb re-called the 5' RACE reads with MiXCR, one entry per CDR3 protein. The sample consists of under 250,000 distinct CDR3 sequences, 6.9% of them appearing once. The gene calls are TRBV20-1 and TRBJ2-7, with 11 bases identical to TRBD2. The clonotype was recovered from a man aged 25 to 45 who received the YFV17D yellow fever vaccine. The sample was CD4+ T cells sorted from PBMCs, taken 15 days after the yellow fever booster vaccination. The CDR3 DNA reads as TGCAGTGCCCCGGACAGGGCCGGGACTAGCGGCTACGAGCAGTACTTC. Its protein product is CSAPDRAGTSGYEQYF.